The next 17 T cell receptor beta chains were all read from a single sample in a study of OX40 agonist ivuxolimab in advanced cancers. Method: immunoSEQ multiplex PCR; TCRdb's copy keeps in-frame clones and lacks some. The table has about 79,000 clones, about 90% seen once. Sequenced material: CD4+ or CD8+ T cells sorted from blood, taken in a trial of the OX40 agonist ivuxolimab. The receptor set was obtained from an adult with an advanced solid tumor such as melanoma, head and neck, liver or kidney cancer.

The chain is built from TRBV18 and TRBJ1-1; a possible D gene is TRBD1 (5 bases). Per germline, CDR1 KGHSH and CDR2 LQKENI. The CDR3 consists of 14 residues. V lost 5 bases and J lost 2, with 12 bases in between. CDR3 nucleotides: TGTGCCAGCTCAGCCGGGACGGAAAACACTGAAGCTTTCTTT. It translates to CASSAGTENTEAFF. Full variable domain (missing parts from reference TRBV18 and TRBJ1-1): NAGVMQNPRHLVRRRGQEARLRCSPMKGHSHVYWYRQLPEEGLKFMVYLQKENIIDESGMPKERFSAEFPKEGPSILRIQQVVRGDSAAYFCASSAGTENTEAFFGQGTRLTVV.

This chain connects TRBV2 to TRBJ1-5; D possibly corresponds to TRBD1 (5 bases). The CDR3 is 15 residues long. CDR1 and CDR2 (germline): SNHLY, FYNNEI. The V and J ends lost 1 base and 9 bases respectively, with 16 bases between them. CDR3 DNA: TGTGCCAGCAGTGAAGACTCGACAGCCACCGGGCCCCAGCATTTT. This codes for CASSEDSTATGPQHF.

V and J are TRBV5-5 and TRBJ1-2, with D possibly matching TRBD1 (5 bases). Germline assignment: CDR1 SGHKS and CDR2 YYEKEE (reference sequence). This CDR3 has 16 residues. V was cut by 4 bases and J by 0 bases, with 16 bases left in between. In DNA form, the CDR3 reads TGTGCCAGCAGCCGGGGGATGGGAGCAGCTAACTATGGCTACACCTTC. Residues: CASSRGMGAANYGYTF.

This clone has more than one count but fewer than ten. The V call is TRBV20-1, the J call TRBJ1-1; unclear D gene. Germline CDR1 reads DFQATT; CDR2 reads SNEGSKA (reference sequence). This CDR3 has 11 residues. The V end lost 6 bases, the J end lost 1 base, and 6 bases lay between the germline ends. The CDR3 DNA follows: TGCAGTGCGGACCGGAACACTGAAGCTTTCTTT. Protein: CSADRNTEAFF.

This clone showed up just once. Sequence at one end of the junction differs from germline and may be a read error. The chain is built from TRBV18 and TRBJ1-6; TRBD1 agrees at 8 bases. Germline V gene lookup returns CDR1 KGHSH and CDR2 LQKENI. The CDR3 covers 14 residues. The chain's CDR3 is CAGSRDRQNSPLHF. The CDR3 DNA follows: TGTGCCGGCTCACGGGACAGGCAAAATTCACCCCTCCACTTT.

The chain joins TRBV28 to TRBJ1-1; D gene unclear. The V gene lost 5 bases and the J gene lost 4 bases, with 17 bases spanning the gap. CDR1 and CDR2 (germline): MDHEN, SYDVKM. This CDR3 has 15 amino acids. For the CDR3, the DNA is TGTGCCAGCAGTCCGGGCGGGTTAATTAGCACTGAAGCTTTCTTT. Protein: CASSPGGLISTEAFF.

DNA for the CDR3: TGTGCCAGTAGTAGGTCCTTTTTTGAGGGGTATGAAAAACTGTTTTTT. Amino acids: CASSRSFFEGYEKLFF. The rearrangement joins TRBV19 to TRBJ1-4; maybe TRBD1 (5 bases). There are 16 residues in the CDR3. Trimming pared 4 bases from V and 6 bases from J, leaving 18 bases between. Germline-derived CDR1 and CDR2 are LNHDA and SQIVND (reference sequence).

The rearrangement joins TRBV11-2 to TRBJ2-5; no definite D call. The V and J ends lost 3 bases and 1 base respectively, with 12 bases between them. This CDR3 is built from 15 residues. Germline V gene data show CDR1 as SGHAT and CDR2 as FQNNGV. CDR3: CASSLQAPPQETQYF. In nucleotides, the CDR3 is TGTGCCAGCAGCTTGCAAGCACCTCCCCAAGAGACCCAGTACTTC. Combining the CDR3 with reference TRBV11-2 and TRBJ2-5 gives the whole variable domain EAGVAQSPRYKIIEKRQSVAFWCNPISGHATLYWYQQILGQGPKLLIQFQNNGVVDDSQLPKDRFSAERLKGVDSTLKIQPAKLEDSAVYLCASSLQAPPQETQYFGPGTRLLVL.

The chain couples TRBV2 to TRBJ2-3; TRBD2 might be the D (5 bases). V lost 6 bases to trimming and J lost 1 base, with 11 bases between them. Per germline, CDR1 SNHLY and CDR2 FYNNEI. The CDR3 sequence is 14 residues long. The CDR3 region is CASSATAGTDTQYF. CDR3 sequence (DNA): TGTGCCAGCAGCGCAACAGCGGGCACAGATACGCAGTATTTT.

The chain has TRBV5-1 and TRBJ2-7; no firm D call. Germline values: CDR1 SGHRS, CDR2 YFSETQ. V shed 1 base and J shed 2 bases, with 7 bases lying between them. This CDR3 has 13 amino acids. The CDR3 DNA follows: TGCGCCAGCAGCTTGAGCCCTACCTACGAGCAGTACGTC. Its protein product is CASSLSPTYEQYV.

The rearrangement uses TRBV6-5 and TRBJ2-4, with 9 bases that match TRBD2. The CDR3 totals 15 residues. The V and J ends lost 5 bases and 4 bases, in that order; junction bases with no gene match: 6. The germline V gene encodes CDR1 MNHEY and CDR2 SVGAGI. The CDR3 region is CASSPNSGGKNIQYF. As DNA, the CDR3 is TGTGCCAGCAGTCCTAATAGCGGGGGAAAAAACATTCAGTACTTC.

The chain is built from TRBV7-6 and TRBJ1-2; D gene unclear. Germline V gene sequence: CDR1 SGHVS, CDR2 FNYEAQ. The CDR3 covers 15 residues. V shed 5 bases and J shed 2 bases, with 15 bases lying between them. DNA for the CDR3: TGTGCCAGCAGCCTGTCTTCCCCTGGGAACTATGGCTACACCTTC. Amino acids: CASSLSSPGNYGYTF. Using reference TRBV7-6 and TRBJ1-2 for the parts outside the CDR3, the full variable domain is GAGVSQSPRYKVTKRGQDVALRCDPISGHVSLYWYRQALGQGPEFLTYFNYEAQQDKSGLPNDRFSAERPEGSISTLTIQRTEQRDSAMYRCASSLSSPGNYGYTFGSGTRLTVV.

The chain uses TRBV7-2 and TRBJ2-5; D perhaps matches TRBD2 (6 bases). Germline V CDR1 and CDR2: SGHTA, FQGNSA. The CDR3 covers 17 residues. Trimming cost V 1 base and J 2 bases, with 17 bases left between them. CDR3: CASSLVGGARIQETQYF. For the CDR3, the DNA is TGTGCCAGCAGCTTAGTGGGGGGAGCCCGGATTCAAGAGACCCAGTACTTC.

This chain links TRBV30 with TRBJ2-3; the match to TRBD1 covers 7 bases. CDR1 and CDR2 (germline): GTSNPN, SVGIG (reference sequence). The CDR3 is 12 residues long. V dropped 4 bases and J dropped 4; count of bases not matched to a gene: 2. CDR3 sequence: CAWKGGPDTQYF. CDR3 in DNA: TGTGCCTGGAAAGGGGGCCCAGATACGCAGTATTTT.

The V gene is TRBV6-5, the J gene TRBJ1-4; D uncertain. CDR3 size: 15 residues. V was trimmed by 0 bases and J by 5 bases, leaving 10 bases between them. CDR1 is MNHEY and CDR2 is SVGAGI in the germline V gene. CDR3 region: CASSYSTVTNEKLFF. The CDR3 DNA is TGTGCCAGCAGTTACTCTACAGTAACAAATGAAAAACTGTTTTTT.

This chain links TRBV29-1 with TRBJ2-5, with 9 bases matching TRBD2. CDR3 length equals 16 residues. CDR1 SQVTM and CDR2 ANQGSEA come from the germline V gene. V lost 6 bases, J lost 5 bases, and 16 bases stayed unmatched. CDR3 region: CSVGKLAGHYGETQYF. The CDR3 DNA reads as TGCAGCGTGGGGAAACTAGCGGGCCATTACGGGGAGACCCAGTACTTC.

V and J are TRBV28 and TRBJ1-4, with TRBD1 identical over 8 bases. V trimming: 5 bases; J trimming: 8 bases; junction bases outside the gene matches: 13. The CDR3 length is 16 residues. Looked up from germline, CDR1 is MDHEN and CDR2 is SYDVKM. The CDR3 is CASSQIKGQGREKLFF. In DNA form, the CDR3 reads TGTGCCAGCAGTCAGATCAAAGGACAGGGACGGGAAAAACTGTTTTTT.